This is a list of T cell receptor beta chains from one sample in a study of OX40 agonist ivuxolimab in advanced cancers. The assay was immunoSEQ multiplex PCR, and TCRdb's table has in-frame clones only and misses some. The sample lists approximately 110,000 clones; around 93% were seen once. The sample in question was CD4+ or CD8+ T cells sorted from blood, obtained in a trial of the OX40 agonist ivuxolimab. The origin of the receptors is an adult with an advanced solid tumor such as melanoma, head and neck, liver or kidney cancer. The CDR3 runs from the conserved cysteine through the conserved F or W. A D gene is named only where the DNA matches it firmly. The size field is filled for only some rows; it gives once, few, many or a size class.

d_gene: -
abundance: -
v_gene: TRBV7-2
j_gene: TRBJ2-7
CDR3aa: CASSLEYLSYEQYF
CDR3nt: TGTGCCAGCAGCTTAGAATATCTCTCCTACGAGCAGTACTTC

d_gene: TRBD1
abundance: -
v_gene: TRBV7-8
j_gene: TRBJ1-1
CDR3aa: CASSLVGQGTTEAFF
CDR3nt: TGTGCCAGCAGCTTAGTGGGACAGGGCACCACTGAAGCTTTCTTT

d_gene: TRBD1
abundance: -
v_gene: TRBV11-2
j_gene: TRBJ1-4
CDR3aa: CASSLGGTGGEKLFF
CDR3nt: TGTGCCAGCAGCTTAGGGGGGACAGGTGGTGAAAAACTGTTTTTT

d_gene: -
abundance: -
v_gene: TRBV6-5
j_gene: TRBJ1-5
CDR3aa: CASSPDRNQPQHF
CDR3nt: TGTGCCAGCAGTCCGGACCGCAATCAGCCCCAGCATTTT

d_gene: TRBD1
abundance: -
v_gene: TRBV11-2
j_gene: TRBJ2-7
CDR3aa: CASSPEPGGEQYF
CDR3nt: TGTGCCAGCAGCCCGGAGCCAGGGGGTGAGCAGTACTTC

d_gene: -
abundance: -
v_gene: TRBV7-5
j_gene: TRBJ2-2
CDR3aa: CARSFGRPPLDRGELFF
CDR3nt: TGTGCCAGAAGCTTCGGACGGCCTCCACTGGATAGGGGGGAGCTGTTTTTT

d_gene: -
abundance: -
v_gene: TRBV2
j_gene: TRBJ2-7
CDR3aa: CASNPGSILYEQYF
CDR3nt: TGTGCCAGCAACCCGGGTTCCATTCTCTACGAGCAGTACTTC

d_gene: -
abundance: -
v_gene: TRBV9
j_gene: TRBJ2-1
CDR3aa: CASSAQTWGVGAYNEQFF
CDR3nt: TGTGCCAGCAGCGCCCAAACTTGGGGTGTGGGGGCCTACAATGAGCAGTTCTTC

d_gene: TRBD1
abundance: -
v_gene: TRBV5-6
j_gene: TRBJ2-5
CDR3aa: CASSFWTGGESAQYF
CDR3nt: TGTGCCAGCAGCTTTTGGACAGGGGGAGAGTCGGCCCAGTACTTC

d_gene: -
abundance: -
v_gene: TRBV7-8
j_gene: TRBJ2-1
CDR3aa: CASSLHRLANEQFF
CDR3nt: TGTGCCAGCAGCTTACATAGGTTGGCGAATGAGCAGTTCTTC

d_gene: -
abundance: -
v_gene: TRBV2
j_gene: TRBJ1-4
CDR3aa: CASITQGREKLFF
CDR3nt: TGTGCCAGCATAACCCAGGGGCGTGAAAAACTGTTTTTT

d_gene: -
abundance: -
v_gene: TRBV18
j_gene: TRBJ2-3
CDR3aa: CASSPVHGDTQYF
CDR3nt: TGTGCCAGCTCACCAGTCCATGGAGATACGCAGTATTTT

d_gene: -
abundance: -
v_gene: TRBV28
j_gene: TRBJ2-7
CDR3aa: CASRSPSGASYEQYF
CDR3nt: TGTGCCAGCAGGTCGCCCTCCGGGGCCAGCTACGAGCAGTACTTC

d_gene: TRBD2
abundance: -
v_gene: TRBV28
j_gene: TRBJ2-1
CDR3aa: CASSSSYFTQAGVYNEQFF
CDR3nt: TGTGCCAGCAGTTCAAGCTATTTCACCCAAGCGGGAGTTTACAATGAGCAGTTCTTC

d_gene: -
abundance: -
v_gene: TRBV6-4
j_gene: TRBJ2-3
CDR3aa: CASSEDPGVDTQYF
CDR3nt: TGTGCCAGCAGTGAGGATCCGGGAGTAGATACGCAGTATTTT

d_gene: TRBD1
abundance: -
v_gene: TRBV28
j_gene: TRBJ1-1
CDR3aa: CASSFYRQGRDTEAFF
CDR3nt: TGTGCCAGCAGTTTTTACCGACAGGGAAGGGACACTGAAGCTTTCTTT

d_gene: -
abundance: -
v_gene: TRBV19
j_gene: TRBJ1-5
CDR3aa: CASNRKGQANNQPQHF
CDR3nt: TGTGCCAGTAATCGGAAAGGACAAGCGAACAATCAGCCCCAGCATTTT

d_gene: TRBD1
abundance: -
v_gene: TRBV10-3
j_gene: TRBJ1-5
CDR3aa: CAISPGTGGSNQPQHF
CDR3nt: TGTGCCATCAGTCCAGGGACAGGGGGTAGCAATCAGCCCCAGCATTTT

d_gene: -
abundance: -
v_gene: TRBV27
j_gene: TRBJ2-5
CDR3aa: CASRSWGSQETQYF
CDR3nt: TGTGCCAGCAGGTCCTGGGGATCTCAAGAGACCCAGTACTTC

d_gene: TRBD1
abundance: -
v_gene: TRBV5-1
j_gene: TRBJ1-4
CDR3aa: CASSSGQVEKLFF
CDR3nt: TGCGCCAGCAGCTCTGGACAGGTTGAAAAACTGTTTTTT

d_gene: -
abundance: -
v_gene: TRBV18
j_gene: TRBJ1-4
CDR3aa: CASSPRSRGSSVNEKLFF
CDR3nt: TGTGCCAGCTCACCACGGTCGCGGGGCTCGAGCGTTAATGAAAAACTGTTTTTT

d_gene: -
abundance: -
v_gene: TRBV30
j_gene: TRBJ2-5
CDR3aa: CAWSEALGETQYF
CDR3nt: TGTGCCTGGAGTGAGGCCCTAGGGGAGACCCAGTACTTC

d_gene: TRBD1
abundance: -
v_gene: TRBV11-2
j_gene: TRBJ1-1
CDR3aa: CASSFSTQGAAFF
CDR3nt: TGTGCCAGCAGCTTTTCTACGCAGGGGGCAGCTTTCTTT

d_gene: -
abundance: -
v_gene: TRBV2
j_gene: TRBJ2-3
CDR3aa: CASSADTQYF
CDR3nt: TGTGCCAGCAGTGCAGATACGCAGTATTTT

d_gene: -
abundance: -
v_gene: TRBV21-1
j_gene: TRBJ2-7
CDR3aa: CASRKGGGNEQYF
CDR3nt: TGTGCCAGCCGAAAGGGAGGGGGGAACGAGCAGTACTTC

d_gene: -
abundance: -
v_gene: TRBV5-1
j_gene: TRBJ2-5
CDR3aa: CASSLAQGQETQYF
CDR3nt: TGCGCCAGCAGCTTAGCCCAGGGACAAGAGACCCAGTACTTC

d_gene: -
abundance: -
v_gene: TRBV10-3
j_gene: TRBJ1-1
CDR3aa: CAISPEGGTEAFF
CDR3nt: TGTGCCATCAGTCCGGAGGGGGGCACTGAAGCTTTCTTT

d_gene: -
abundance: -
v_gene: TRBV13
j_gene: TRBJ1-6
CDR3aa: CASSLEGGMNSPLHF
CDR3nt: TGTGCCAGCAGCCTCGAGGGGGGCATGAATTCACCCCTCCACTTT

d_gene: -
abundance: few
v_gene: TRBV11-2
j_gene: TRBJ1-4
CDR3aa: CASSLEPGGQAGLFF
CDR3nt: TGTGCCAGCAGCTTAGAGCCCGGCGGCCAGGCCGGGTTGTTTTTT

d_gene: -
abundance: -
v_gene: TRBV7-8
j_gene: TRBJ2-7
CDR3aa: CASSLKPVEQYF
CDR3nt: TGTGCCAGCAGCTTAAAACCAGTTGAGCAGTACTTC

d_gene: TRBD1
abundance: -
v_gene: TRBV6-5
j_gene: TRBJ1-2
CDR3aa: CASSYRKTGIYGYTF
CDR3nt: TGTGCCAGCAGTTACCGTAAGACAGGGATCTATGGCTACACCTTC

d_gene: TRBD2
abundance: -
v_gene: TRBV11-2
j_gene: TRBJ2-3
CDR3aa: CASSIGRGGRGGDTQYF
CDR3nt: TGTGCCAGCAGCATAGGGCGCGGCGGGAGGGGGGGAGATACGCAGTATTTT

d_gene: TRBD2
abundance: -
v_gene: TRBV5-4
j_gene: TRBJ2-3
CDR3aa: CASSLRLAGGPGDTQYF
CDR3nt: TGTGCCAGCAGCTTGAGACTAGCGGGAGGGCCCGGAGATACGCAGTATTTT